This TCR beta chain is drawn from a study of shared clonotypes between healthy human individuals. Overall study: Samples came from two female and three male donors aged 18 to 49.

The CDR3 has 16 residues. Germline V gives CDR1 SEHNR, CDR2 FQNEAQ (reference sequence). Trimming cost V 3 bases and J 0 bases, with 13 bases left between them. Assay: immunoSEQ multiplex PCR; the TCRdb copy retains only in-frame clones and omits some. The repertoire holds millions of clones, with approximately 94% as singletons. A split of CD4+ cells into CD45RA+ naive and CD45RA-negative memory subsets was performed. Findings of the study overall: A generally larger estimated richness was seen in naive subsets than in memory subsets. Shared clonotypes across all four donors exceeded non-shared ones in generation probability.

On this clone: Its antigen is not identified.

V is TRBV7-9 and J is TRBJ2-3; no clear D. Sample: naive CD4+ T cells sorted from blood. Subset given: CD45RA+ positively selected. The receptor was derived from a man between 18 and 29 years old in good health. In nucleotides, the CDR3 is TGTGCCAGCAGCTTCTCCATTGGGTCTAGCACAGATACGCAGTATTTT. Translated, it gives CASSFSIGSSTDTQYF.